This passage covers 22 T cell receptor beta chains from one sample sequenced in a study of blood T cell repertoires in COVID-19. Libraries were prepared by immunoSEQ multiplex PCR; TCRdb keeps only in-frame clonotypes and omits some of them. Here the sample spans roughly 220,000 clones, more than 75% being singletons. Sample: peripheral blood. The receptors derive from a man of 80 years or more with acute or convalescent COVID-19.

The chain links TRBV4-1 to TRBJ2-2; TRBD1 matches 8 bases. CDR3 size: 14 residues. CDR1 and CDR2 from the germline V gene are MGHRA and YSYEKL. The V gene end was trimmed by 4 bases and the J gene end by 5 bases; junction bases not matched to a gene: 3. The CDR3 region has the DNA TGCGCCAGCAGCCCTAGACAGGGGACCGGGGAGCTGTTTTTT. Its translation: CASSPRQGTGELFF.

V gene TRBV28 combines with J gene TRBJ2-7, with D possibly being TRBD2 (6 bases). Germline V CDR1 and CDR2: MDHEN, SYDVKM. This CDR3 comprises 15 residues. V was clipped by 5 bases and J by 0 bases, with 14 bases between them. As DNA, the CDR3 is TGTGCCAGCAGTCCTCGGGGGAGTCGCTCCTACGAGCAGTACTTC. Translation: CASSPRGSRSYEQYF.

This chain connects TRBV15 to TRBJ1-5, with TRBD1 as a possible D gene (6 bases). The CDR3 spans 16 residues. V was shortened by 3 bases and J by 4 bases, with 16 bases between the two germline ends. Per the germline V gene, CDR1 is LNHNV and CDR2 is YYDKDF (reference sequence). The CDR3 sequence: CATSRVAGGRNQPQHF. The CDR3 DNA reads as TGTGCCACCAGCAGGGTAGCGGGGGGCCGAAATCAGCCCCAGCATTTT.

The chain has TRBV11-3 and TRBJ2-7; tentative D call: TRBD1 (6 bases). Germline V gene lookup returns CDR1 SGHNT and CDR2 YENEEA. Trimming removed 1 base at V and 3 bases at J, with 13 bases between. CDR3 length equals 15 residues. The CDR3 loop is CASSLAPGQSYEQYV. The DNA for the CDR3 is TGTGCCAGCAGCTTAGCTCCAGGACAGAGCTACGAGCAGTACGTC.

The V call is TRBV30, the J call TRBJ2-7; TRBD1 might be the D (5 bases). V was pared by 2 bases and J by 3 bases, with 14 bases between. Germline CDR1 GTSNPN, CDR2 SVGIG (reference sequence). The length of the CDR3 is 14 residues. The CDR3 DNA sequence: TGTGCCTGGAGTAGGGGAATTCTATACTACGAGCAGTACTTC. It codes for CAWSRGILYYEQYF.

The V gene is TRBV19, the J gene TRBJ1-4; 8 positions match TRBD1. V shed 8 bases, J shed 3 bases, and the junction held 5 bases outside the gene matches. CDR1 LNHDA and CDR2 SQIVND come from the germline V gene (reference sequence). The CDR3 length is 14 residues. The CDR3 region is CASGQQGANEKLFF. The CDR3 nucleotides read TGTGCCAGTGGACAACAGGGGGCTAATGAAAAACTGTTTTTT.

CDR3 DNA sequence: TGCGCCAGCAGTGAGTCATCGGGGAGAAACACTGAAGCTTTCTTT. As protein: CASSESSGRNTEAFF. The J gene is TRBJ1-1, the V gene TRBV10-1, with D unresolved. The CDR3 contains 15 residues. CDR1 and CDR2 from the germline V gene are WNHNN and SYGVQD (reference sequence). V shed 0 bases and J shed 2 bases, with 10 bases lying between them.

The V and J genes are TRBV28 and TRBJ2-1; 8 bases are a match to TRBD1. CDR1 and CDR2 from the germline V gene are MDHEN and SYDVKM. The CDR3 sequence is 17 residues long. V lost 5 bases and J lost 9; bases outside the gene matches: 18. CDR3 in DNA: TGTGCCAGCAGTACCAACGACAGGGGAAGAAGTGGTCCTGAGCAGTTCTTC. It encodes CASSTNDRGRSGPEQFF.

The CDR3 nucleotides are TGTGCCAGCAGTAAAGCCCTCGGGGGGGGGCAAGAGACCCAGTACTTC. Its protein is CASSKALGGGQETQYF. This sequence joins TRBV28 and TRBJ2-5; 8 nucleotides align to TRBD2. Germline trimming cut 5 bases from V and 2 bases from J; bases unmatched to any gene: 10. This CDR3 is 16 amino acids long. CDR1 is MDHEN, CDR2 SYDVKM, per germline.

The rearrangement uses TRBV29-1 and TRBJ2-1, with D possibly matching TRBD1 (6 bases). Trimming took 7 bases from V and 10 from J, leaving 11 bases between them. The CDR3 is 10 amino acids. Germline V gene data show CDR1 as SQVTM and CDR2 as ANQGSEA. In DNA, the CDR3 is TGCAGCGGTCGGACAGAAGAGCAGTTCTTC. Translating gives CSGRTEEQFF.

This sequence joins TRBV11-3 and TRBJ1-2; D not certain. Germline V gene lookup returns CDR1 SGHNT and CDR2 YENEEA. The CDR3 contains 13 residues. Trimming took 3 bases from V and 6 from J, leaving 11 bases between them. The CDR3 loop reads CASSLSGINGYTF. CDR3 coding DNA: TGTGCCAGCAGCTTGAGCGGGATTAATGGCTACACCTTC.

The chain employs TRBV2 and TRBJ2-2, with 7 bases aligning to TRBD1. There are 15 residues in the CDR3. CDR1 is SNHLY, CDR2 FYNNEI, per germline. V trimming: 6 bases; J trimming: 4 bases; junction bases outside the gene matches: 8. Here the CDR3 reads CASRWDSQVTGELFF. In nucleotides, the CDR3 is TGTGCCAGCAGATGGGACAGCCAGGTCACCGGGGAGCTGTTTTTT.

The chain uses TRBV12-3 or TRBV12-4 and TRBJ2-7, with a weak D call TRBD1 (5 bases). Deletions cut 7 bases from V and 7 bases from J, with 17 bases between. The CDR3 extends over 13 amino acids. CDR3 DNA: TGTGCCAGCATTACCCCGCAGGGCTGGGAGCAGTACTTC. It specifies CASITPQGWEQYF.

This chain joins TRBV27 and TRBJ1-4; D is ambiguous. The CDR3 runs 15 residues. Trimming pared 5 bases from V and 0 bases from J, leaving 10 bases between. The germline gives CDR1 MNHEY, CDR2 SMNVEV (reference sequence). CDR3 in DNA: TGTGCCAGCAGTCCGAGGAGCGCAACTAATGAAAAACTGTTTTTT. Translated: CASSPRSATNEKLFF.

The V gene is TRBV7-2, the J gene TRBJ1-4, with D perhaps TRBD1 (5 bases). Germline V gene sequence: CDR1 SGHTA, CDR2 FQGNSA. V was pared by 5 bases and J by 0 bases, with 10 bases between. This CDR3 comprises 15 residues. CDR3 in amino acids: CASSLDSATNEKLFF. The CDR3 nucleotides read TGTGCCAGCAGCCTCGACAGTGCAACTAATGAAAAACTGTTTTTT. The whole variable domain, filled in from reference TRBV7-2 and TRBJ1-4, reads GAGVSQSPSNKVTEKGKDVELRCDPISGHTALYWYRQSLGQGLEFLIYFQGNSAPDKSGLPSDRFSAERTGGSVSTLTIQRTQQEDSAVYLCASSLDSATNEKLFFGSGTQLSVL.

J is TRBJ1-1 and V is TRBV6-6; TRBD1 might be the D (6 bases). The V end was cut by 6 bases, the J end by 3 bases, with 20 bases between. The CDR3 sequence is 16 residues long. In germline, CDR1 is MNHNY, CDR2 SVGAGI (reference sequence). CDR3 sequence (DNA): TGTGCCAGCAGCCCTGGTGGACAGTCGATACACACTGAAGCTTTCTTT. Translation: CASSPGGQSIHTEAFF.

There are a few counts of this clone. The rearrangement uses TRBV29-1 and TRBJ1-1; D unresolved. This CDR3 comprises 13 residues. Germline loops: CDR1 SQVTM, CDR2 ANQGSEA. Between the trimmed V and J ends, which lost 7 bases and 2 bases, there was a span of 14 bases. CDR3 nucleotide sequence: TGCAGCGCCTACCGACAAGCAAACACTGAAGCTTTCTTT. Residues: CSAYRQANTEAFF.

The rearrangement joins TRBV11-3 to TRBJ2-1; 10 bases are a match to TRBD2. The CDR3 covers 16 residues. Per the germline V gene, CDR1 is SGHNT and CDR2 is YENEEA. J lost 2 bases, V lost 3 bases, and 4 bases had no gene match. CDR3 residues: CASSFLAGAAYNEQFF. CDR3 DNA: TGTGCCAGCAGCTTTCTAGCGGGAGCGGCCTACAATGAGCAGTTCTTC. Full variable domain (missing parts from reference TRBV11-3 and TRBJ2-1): EAGVVQSPRYKIIEKKQPVAFWCNPISGHNTLYWYLQNLGQGPELLIRYENEEAVDDSQLPKDRFSAERLKGVDSTLKIQPAELGDSAVYLCASSFLAGAAYNEQFFGPGTRLTVL.

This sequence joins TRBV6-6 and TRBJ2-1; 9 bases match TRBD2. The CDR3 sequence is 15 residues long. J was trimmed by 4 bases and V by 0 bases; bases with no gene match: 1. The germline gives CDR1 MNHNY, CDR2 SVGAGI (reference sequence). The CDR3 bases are TGTGCCAGCAGTTACTCAGCGGGAGGTTACAATGAGCAGTTCTTC. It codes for CASSYSAGGYNEQFF.

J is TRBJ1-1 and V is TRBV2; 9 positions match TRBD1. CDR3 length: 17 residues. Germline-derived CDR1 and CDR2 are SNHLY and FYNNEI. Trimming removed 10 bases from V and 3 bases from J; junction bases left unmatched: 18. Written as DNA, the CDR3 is TGTGCCACGGAGGACAGGGGCGGTAATCGAGGGGACACTGAAGCTTTCTTT. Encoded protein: CATEDRGGNRGDTEAFF.

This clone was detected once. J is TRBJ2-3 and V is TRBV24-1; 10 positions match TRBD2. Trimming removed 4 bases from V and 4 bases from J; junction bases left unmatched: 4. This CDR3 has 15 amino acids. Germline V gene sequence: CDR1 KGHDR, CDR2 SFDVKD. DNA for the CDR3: TGTGCCACCAGTGACCGAAGCGGGAGGGCAGATACGCAGTATTTT. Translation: CATSDRSGRADTQYF.

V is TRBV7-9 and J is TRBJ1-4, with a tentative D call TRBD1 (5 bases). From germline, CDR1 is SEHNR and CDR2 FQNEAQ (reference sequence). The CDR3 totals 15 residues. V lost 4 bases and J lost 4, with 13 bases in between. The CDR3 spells CASSSHRQGNEKLFF. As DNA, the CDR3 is TGTGCCAGCAGCTCGCACAGGCAGGGTAATGAAAAACTGTTTTTT. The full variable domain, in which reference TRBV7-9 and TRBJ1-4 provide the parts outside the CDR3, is DTGVSQNPRHKITKRGQNVTFRCDPISEHNRLYWYRQTLGQGPEFLTYFQNEAQLEKSRLLSDRFSAERPKGSFSTLEIQRTEQGDSAMYLCASSSHRQGNEKLFFGSGTQLSVL.